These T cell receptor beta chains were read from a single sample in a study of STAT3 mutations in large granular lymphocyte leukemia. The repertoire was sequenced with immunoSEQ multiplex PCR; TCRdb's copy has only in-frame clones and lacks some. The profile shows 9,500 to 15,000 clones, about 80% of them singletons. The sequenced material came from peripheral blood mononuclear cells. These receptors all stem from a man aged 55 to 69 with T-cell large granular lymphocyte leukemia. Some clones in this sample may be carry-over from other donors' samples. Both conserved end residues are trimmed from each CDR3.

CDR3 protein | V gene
ASSIDSVRGEVT | TRBV19
ASSSTGGGEQF | TRBV7-6
ASSAPREGTAYEQY | TRBV5-1
ASSQDGDRSNQPQH | TRBV4-1
ASSMGTKTTDTQY | TRBV7-6
ASTTRGLNYGYT | TRBV6-5
ASSPPGQSTDTQY | TRBV18
ASSLARAGASEQY | TRBV7-6
ASSLQGGQPQH | TRBV7-9
ATSPVSRVGYT | TRBV15
ASSLGETGQF | TRBV11-2
ASSPHLRLTEAF | TRBV19
ASSYEGTGLGGYT | TRBV6-5
ASSAGQESEKLF | TRBV13
ASSPRETEAF | TRBV18
ASSQSWTSGLNEQF | TRBV4-1
ASSRQGNTEAF | TRBV18
ASSLAGDGNNQPQH | TRBV5-1
SVAVYNEQF | TRBV29-1
ASSIGLHQNNEQF | TRBV19
ASSPNWWSGRSYEQY | TRBV7-9
ASSQDRGVEGANVLT | TRBV4-1
ASSSGTPDTQY | TRBV7-9
ASSLDTPGAEKLF | TRBV5-4
SVQTGSKGNTIY | TRBV29-1
ASSDGPGGDWVQF | TRBV9
ASTDQGTNEKLF | TRBV5-4
ASSLEFGQGFGEKLF | TRBV7-9
ASSLGFGTGGTGQY | TRBV7-8
AWSSGSHEQF | TRBV30
ASSYAYEQY | TRBV5-1
ASSSTGIYGYT | TRBV5-1
AWSVVGGTEAF | TRBV30
ASTSGTYGTDTQY | TRBV28
ASSIAGTGYGYT | TRBV19
ASSLTRPTDTQY | TRBV7-2
SAKALGQY | TRBV20-1
SARSDTEAF | TRBV20-1
AWSTPRTGYGYT | TRBV30
ASGLLGWDPYARDTQY | TRBV12-5
SVQGIPPGTGGWETQY | TRBV29-1
ASSLVGDHEQF | TRBV18
ASTSEGSSTDTQY | TRBV5-4
ASSPRIKEKLF | TRBV6-5
ASSLRDSAYNEQF | TRBV7-9
ASSLQGSSPYEQY | TRBV7-8
ASSQTPGAASTDTQY | TRBV4-2
ASSFYALVHHTDTQY | TRBV28